The TCR beta chain under discussion was sequenced for a study of blood T cell repertoires in COVID-19. Study details: COVID-19 samples collected from the United States, Italy and Spain covered acute and convalescent phases. Sample material is recorded as cDNA or gDNA derived from T cells, B-cell-depleted T cells, or PBMCs.

This table comes from immunoSEQ multiplex PCR, and its TCRdb copy is limited to in-frame clones, with some not included. The sample includes about 300,000 clones, roughly 85% of them seen just once. The V gene lost 4 bases and the J gene lost 0 bases, with 10 bases spanning the gap. The germline CDR1 and CDR2 sequences are LNHDA and SQIVND (reference sequence). The CDR3 totals 15 residues. The participants were between 18 and 89 years old and came from 24 US areas. Cohorts were determined from participant-reported clinical history. Sequencing used PBMCs or T cells enriched from blood (not recorded which). The sequence was collected from a woman aged 25 to 45 who had been exposed to COVID-19. The chain combines TRBV19 with TRBJ1-5; D remains ambiguous. The CDR3 sequence: CASSRQNLSNQPQHF. The CDR3 bases are TGTGCCAGTAGTAGACAAAACCTTAGCAATCAGCCCCAGCATTTT.